This T cell receptor beta chain was observed in a study of blood T cell repertoires in COVID-19. About the study: Donors in the United States, Italy and Spain gave samples during acute or convalescent COVID-19. PBMCs, B-cell-depleted T cells, or T cells provided the cDNA or gDNA that made up the material.

The CDR3 is 16 residues long. CDR1 is KGHSH, CDR2 LQKENI, per germline. V gave up 4 bases and J gave up 5 bases, with 19 bases separating them. Original analysis: Amplification of reference gene primers provided the estimated nucleated cell counts. TCRdb's copy holds only in-frame clones and misses some; the assay was immunoSEQ multiplex PCR. V, J and clone size were drawn from that table, and D and trimming were deduced from the DNA. The sample includes about 200,000 clones, around 86% of them seen just once. This TCR was recovered from a woman in her thirties or forties with acute COVID-19. The sample comprised PBMCs or T cells enriched from blood (not recorded which). This chain connects TRBV18 to TRBJ2-3; maybe TRBD1 (6 bases). CDR3 DNA sequence: TGTGCCAGCTCACAACTAATACAGGGAGTCCGAGATACGCAGTATTTT. Translating gives CASSQLIQGVRDTQYF.